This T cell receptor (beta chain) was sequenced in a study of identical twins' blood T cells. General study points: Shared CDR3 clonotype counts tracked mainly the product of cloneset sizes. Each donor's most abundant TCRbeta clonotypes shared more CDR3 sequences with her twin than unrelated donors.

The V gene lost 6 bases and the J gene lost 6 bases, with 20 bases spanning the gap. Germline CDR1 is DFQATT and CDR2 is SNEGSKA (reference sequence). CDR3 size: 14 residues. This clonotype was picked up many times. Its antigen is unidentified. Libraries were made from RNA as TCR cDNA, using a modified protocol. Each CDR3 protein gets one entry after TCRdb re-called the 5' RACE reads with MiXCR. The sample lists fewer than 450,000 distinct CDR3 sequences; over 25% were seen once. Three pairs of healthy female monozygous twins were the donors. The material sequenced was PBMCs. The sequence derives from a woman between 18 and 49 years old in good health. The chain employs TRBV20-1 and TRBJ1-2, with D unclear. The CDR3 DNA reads TGCAGTGCCCCCCGACAAGGTTCCTACGATGGCTACACCTTC. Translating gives CSAPRQGSYDGYTF.